The sequence of this T cell receptor beta chain was determined in a study of blood T cell repertoires in COVID-19. Study information: Sites in the United States, Italy and Spain provided acute and convalescent COVID-19 samples. PBMCs, B-cell-depleted T cells, or T cells were the source of the cDNA or gDNA that made up the material.

Original analysis: It was from reference gene primer amplification that nucleated cell counts were estimated. Sequenced by immunoSEQ multiplex PCR; TCRdb stores in-frame clones only, minus some. V, J and clone size derive from that table, while D and trimming were established from the DNA sequence. This repertoire shows roughly 240,000 clones, approximately 83% found once; its top ten account for about 3%. Looked up from germline, CDR1 is MGHDK and CDR2 is SYGVNS. The CDR3 is made up of 12 amino acids. Trimming removed 4 bases at V and 5 bases at J, with 8 bases between. The TCR was taken from a woman under 40 who had recovered from COVID-19. Sequencing was performed on peripheral blood. The chain uses TRBV25-1 and TRBJ1-2, with D maybe TRBD1 (5 bases). As DNA, the CDR3 is TGTGCCAGCAGTGCAGGGTTTTATGGCTACACCTTC. The encoded protein is CASSAGFYGYTF.